This entry is about one TCR beta chain. The antigen it binds to is not known. Within one base of it there is no much larger clone, and no base qualities were kept. The CDR3 numbers 13 residues from cysteine through phenylalanine. Of the read, only the CDR3 DNA is kept; its 39 bases are in frame from base 1. The germline V gene encodes CDR1 MDHEN and CDR2 SYDVKM. Relative to germline, V is 6 bases shorter and J is 7 bases shorter, with 13 bases between their ends. TCR beta libraries were generated from genomic DNA with the immunoSEQ kit, following the manufacturer's recommendations. To prepare the libraries, a first multiplex PCR with proprietary primers was run, followed by a second PCR that added unique barcodes, and a bead cleanup was done after each round. Each sample batch included a kit-provided positive control reaction and a negative control reaction. The final libraries were assessed on an Agilent 4200 TapeStation D1000 ScreenTape, pooled by volume, and quantified by qPCR. Sequencing was performed on an Illumina NextSeq500 with a MidOutput 150-cycle cartridge, and 156 Read1 and 15 Index1 cycles were run with kit custom primers. The pooled library was loaded at about 0.93 pM with around 20% PhiX control spiked in. In the authors' own workflow: Vendor-processed data were analyzed in R, and a clonotype was defined as all T cells sharing the same CDR3 nucleotide sequence. In the clone abundance analyses, frequencies in each sample were normalized to that sample's 10,000 most abundant clones. Public T cell clones, which averaged fewer than five per sample, were removed prior to analysis. A difference in abundance of at least 32-fold between compartments was used to define tumor-enriched and baseline blood-enriched clonotypes. Clonotypes expanded or contracted between blood time points were identified with a beta-binomial differential abundance model. Tumor-blood repertoire similarity was measured with the Baroni-Urbani and Buser coefficient, and groups were compared using two-tailed Wilcoxon tests in R. The immuneACCESS repertoire file appears here via TCRdb, limited to in-frame rearrangements. These files lack a portion of the clones; in checked studies, under half of the deficit traces to unresolved V genes, and the cause of the others is not known. V, J and clone size derive from that table, while D and trimming were established from the DNA sequence. Here the sample has around 140,000 clones; about 87% occur a single time. The biggest ten clones account for approximately 4% of the sample.

The time point label of this sample denotes: baseline pretreatment blood. The sample's treatment or condition label, decoded: 15 Gy SBRT to primary tumor, nephrectomy 4 weeks later. To track tumor-enriched clonotypes, serial peripheral blood was sampled from radiation-treated patients at baseline and at 2 weeks and 4 weeks after SBRT. Renal cell carcinoma with clear cell pathology was present in all patients. Genomic DNA for TCR sequencing was prepared using the QIAamp DNA Blood Mini Kit (Qiagen). Only samples passing all quality control checks were included in the analyses. The sample is drawn from a study of radiation and T cells in renal cell carcinoma (dated by TCRdb to 2020 to 2022). Describing the broader study: Samples came from a clinical trial, in which primary renal cell carcinomas received 15 Gy stereotactic body radiation therapy followed by nephrectomy 4 weeks later. In total, more than 50 samples underwent TCR beta sequencing: some 25 tumors plus 27 peripheral blood samples. Across all 55 or so samples, over 4,000,000 unique CDR3 nucleotide sequences encoding 2,658,974 unique CDR3 amino acid sequences were identified.

Overall study outcomes, separate from this receptor: In blood, the top tumor clonotypes increased from baseline to 2 weeks after radiation and then shrank by 4 weeks, which suggests a temporary expansion of tumor-resident clones. No pretreatment tumor biopsies were available, so the baseline intratumoral presence of clonotypes could not be determined. Effects of radiation dose or scheduling on the TCR repertoire could not be addressed with the single-armed trial design. Changes in the blood repertoire were not tracked past 4 weeks after treatment.

This sequence uses TRBV28 and TRBJ1-5; matching of 5 bases hints at TRBD1 as the D gene. This clonotype originated in a woman aged 65 to 85 with renal cell carcinoma. The sequencing here drew on blood, taken from a patient whose treatment included radiotherapy and nephrectomy. The DNA sequence follows: TGTGCCAGCAGGCAGGGCAGTAGACAGCCCCAGCATTTT. Translated, it reads CASRQGSRQPQHF. When the CDR3 is completed using the reference TRBV28 and TRBJ1-5 genes on either side, the full variable domain is DVKVTQSSRYLVKRTGEKVFLECVQDMDHENMFWYRQDPGLGLRLIYFSYDVKMKEKGDIPEGYSVSREKKERFSLILESASTNQTSMYLCASRQGSRQPQHFGDGTRLSIL.